Listed below are T cell receptor beta chains from one sample, sequenced in a study of CD8+CD57+ T cells in acquired aplastic anemia. TCRdb re-analysed the reads in MiXCR, keeping a single row per CDR3 protein. In the table there are under 350,000 distinct CDR3 sequences, 56% of which are singletons. The source material was sorted CD4+, CD8+, or CD8+CD57+ T cells (not recorded which) from PBMCs. The receptor set was obtained from a human donor with aplastic anemia. CDR3s include the opening cysteine and the closing phenylalanine or tryptophan. D genes are given only for firm matches. Not every row has a clone size; where given, it reads once, few, many or a size class.

J gene | clone size | V gene | D gene | CDR3 DNA | CDR3 protein
TRBJ1-5 | - | TRBV2 | - | TGTGCCAGCAGGGCAGGGAGCGATCAGCCCCAGCATTTT | CASRAGSDQPQHF
TRBJ2-7 | - | TRBV5-1 | - | TGCGCCAGCAGTCCATCGGTCTTTGGCTCCTACGAGCAGTACTTC | CASSPSVFGSYEQYF
TRBJ2-5 | - | TRBV2 | - | TGTGCCAGCAGTGAATATGGGGGCCACCAAGAGACCCAGTACTTC | CASSEYGGHQETQYF
TRBJ2-7 | many | TRBV6-1 | - | TGTGCCAGCAGTGAACGGACCAAGGTCTACGAGCAGTACTTC | CASSERTKVYEQYF
TRBJ2-1 | many | TRBV5-1 | TRBD2 | TGCGCCAGCAGCAAAGCTAGCGGGGGGCCCCCTTACAATGAGCAGTTCTTC | CASSKASGGPPYNEQFF
TRBJ2-1 | - | TRBV7-3 | TRBD2 | TGTGCCAGCAGCTCGACCCTAGCGGGGGGTAACAATGAGCAGTTCTTC | CASSSTLAGGNNEQFF
TRBJ2-7 | many | TRBV11-2 | TRBD2 | TGTGCCAGCAGCTTCCGGGGGGGGGAGAAGGGCTACGAGCAGTACTTC | CASSFRGGEKGYEQYF
TRBJ2-5 | many | TRBV5-1 | - | TGCGCCAGCAGCTTGCTGGGCCAAGAGACCCAGTACTTC | CASSLLGQETQYF
TRBJ1-3 | few | TRBV29-1 | - | TGCAGCGTTCGTACAGACTCTGGAAACACCATATATTTT | CSVRTDSGNTIYF
TRBJ2-7 | - | TRBV14 | - | TGTGCCAGCAGCCAAGTGAGCAGAGCCTACGAGCAGTACTTC | CASSQVSRAYEQYF
TRBJ2-3 | few | TRBV20-1 | TRBD2 | TGCAGTGGGAAGAGCGGGGGTGTGAATACGCAGTATTTT | CSGKSGGVNTQYF
TRBJ1-2 | many | TRBV3-1 | TRBD1 | TGTGCCAGCAGCCATCCGGGACAGGGGAACTATGGCTACACCTTC | CASSHPGQGNYGYTF
TRBJ2-5 | - | TRBV7-9 | TRBD1 | TGTGCCAGCAGCATGACAGGGGGCGGGGAGACCCAGTACTTC | CASSMTGGGETQYF
TRBJ1-2 | - | TRBV7-2 | TRBD1 | TGTGCCAGCAGCACCCAGGGGGAATACACCTTC | CASSTQGEYTF
TRBJ2-7 | few | TRBV29-1 | TRBD1 | TGCAGCGTCACAGGGGGCACTACCTACGAGCAGTACTTC | CSVTGGTTYEQYF
TRBJ2-1 | - | TRBV9 | TRBD2 | TGTGCCAGCAGCGTAGGGGAGGGCAATGAGCAGTTCTTC | CASSVGEGNEQFF
TRBJ2-3 | few | TRBV5-6 | - | TGTGCCAGCCTCGGGGGCCGCCGCAGCACAGATACGCAGTATTTT | CASLGGRRSTDTQYF
TRBJ2-2 | many | TRBV18 | - | TGTGCCAGCTCACCCGGGCTGAACACCGGGGAGCTGTTTTTT | CASSPGLNTGELFF
TRBJ2-7 | - | TRBV7-8 | - | TGTGCCAGCAGCTTAAAGGGGGGGGCCCCCTACGAGCAGTACTTC | CASSLKGGAPYEQYF
TRBJ1-5 | few | TRBV2 | - | TGTGCCAGCAGTGTCCGTAGCAATCAGCCCCAGCATTTT | CASSVRSNQPQHF
TRBJ2-7 | - | TRBV7-9 | TRBD1 | TGTGCCAGCAGCTTCACAGGGGTTTTGTACGAGCAGTACTTC | CASSFTGVLYEQYF
TRBJ2-5 | - | TRBV5-1 | - | TGCGCCAGCAGCTTGGAGCAGGGGCGGGTAGAGACCCAGTACTTC | CASSLEQGRVETQYF
TRBJ2-1 | - | TRBV7-9 | - | TGTGCCAGCAGCTCAACTCCGGTGAATGAGCAGTTCTTC | CASSSTPVNEQFF
TRBJ2-7 | - | TRBV10-3 | TRBD2 | TGTGCCACCCTAGCGGGAGCGTCCTACGAGCAGTACTTC | CATLAGASYEQYF
TRBJ2-3 | - | TRBV20-1 | - | TGCAGTGCTAGTCTACTACCCATTAGCACAGATACGCAGTATTTT | CSASLLPISTDTQYF
TRBJ2-7 | - | TRBV20-1 | TRBD1 | TGCAGTGCTAATGCAGGGACAGGGTACAACGAGCAGTACTTC | CSANAGTGYNEQYF
TRBJ2-7 | many | TRBV7-6 | TRBD2 | TGTGCCAGCAGCTTCGAGACTAGCGGGGCGCCTTTGAGTTACGAGCAGTACTTC | CASSFETSGAPLSYEQYF
TRBJ2-5 | - | TRBV7-2 | TRBD2 | TGTGCCAGCAGCTTATGGGCTAGCGGGGACTTGACCCAGTACTTC | CASSLWASGDLTQYF